The 31 T cell receptor beta chains in this list originate from one sample, sequenced in a study of T cell therapy after organ transplantation. Their recognized antigens are unknown. Some clones are missing from TCRdb's copy, which holds only in-frame ones; the method was immunoSEQ multiplex PCR. Of 15,000 to 25,000 clones in the sample, around 81% were seen once. As for time point: 4-8 weeks after completion of therapy. The source was CD8+ T cells from blood, collected after autologous CMV-specific T cell therapy. The receptors were sampled from a human patient who had received a solid organ transplant and had CMV disease. Among the T cells, some may be from the graft donor.

The chain combines TRBV7-2 with TRBJ2-7; D is undetermined. V shed 10 bases and J shed 0 bases, with 10 bases lying between them. The length of the CDR3 is 12 residues. The germline CDR1 and CDR2 sequences are SGHTA and FQGNSA. Here the CDR3 DNA reads TGTGCCATAGGCTCAAGCTCCTACGAGCAGTACTTC. Residues: CAIGSSSYEQYF.

This chain uses TRBV4-1 with TRBJ2-3, with TRBD2 matching over 7 bases. Trimming took 4 bases from V and 0 from J; bases not matched to a gene: 7. This CDR3 contains 16 residues. Germline V CDR1 and CDR2: MGHRA, YSYEKL. CDR3: CASSPPGGGSTDTQYF. For the CDR3, the DNA is TGCGCCAGCAGCCCCCCCGGCGGGGGTAGCACAGATACGCAGTATTTT.

In nucleotides, the CDR3 is TGTGCCAGTAGTGTGACAGGGTGGAATGAGCAGTTCTTC. Translated: CASSVTGWNEQFF. The chain joins TRBV19 to TRBJ2-1, with 7 nucleotides matching TRBD1. CDR1 is LNHDA, CDR2 SQIVND, per germline (reference sequence). The CDR3 is 13 residues long. J was trimmed by 7 bases and V by 5 bases; bases with no gene match: 5.

V and J are TRBV27 and TRBJ2-1; TRBD1 matches 7 bases. This CDR3 is built from 13 residues. V lost 6 bases to trimming and J lost 5 bases; unmatched junction nucleotides: 4. CDR1 is MNHEY and CDR2 is SMNVEV in the germline V gene (reference sequence). The CDR3 DNA follows: TGTGCCAGCAGCTTGACAGGGAACAATGAGCAGTTCTTC. Protein product: CASSLTGNNEQFF.

This clone was observed a handful of times. The rearrangement links TRBV7-9 to TRBJ1-2, with D hard to call. The germline gives CDR1 SEHNR, CDR2 FQNEAQ (reference sequence). Deletions cut 5 bases from V and 5 bases from J, with 15 bases between. The CDR3 sequence is 14 residues long. The CDR3 coding sequence is TGTGCCAGCAGCCCCAGTGACGGCGAGTATGGCTACACCTTC. It translates to CASSPSDGEYGYTF.

The chain joins TRBV2 to TRBJ1-4; TRBD1 is a possible D gene (5 bases). Germline V gives CDR1 SNHLY, CDR2 FYNNEI. V lost 4 bases, J lost 4 bases, and 16 bases lay in between. The CDR3 loop spans 16 amino acids. CDR3 coding DNA: TGTGCCAGCAGTGCGGGACCCCTGGTTGGTAATGAAAAACTGTTTTTT. Translating it yields CASSAGPLVGNEKLFF. Full variable domain (remainder filled in from reference TRBV2 and TRBJ1-4): EPEVTQTPSHQVTQMGQEVILRCVPISNHLYFYWYRQILGQKVEFLVSFYNNEISEKSEIFDDQFSVERPDGSNFTLKIRSTKLEDSAMYFCASSAGPLVGNEKLFFGSGTQLSVL.

The V gene is TRBV7-9, the J gene TRBJ2-3, with 8 bases that match TRBD1. The CDR3 spans 16 residues. The V gene's germline CDR1 is SEHNR and CDR2 FQNEAQ (reference sequence). The V segment lost 1 base and the J segment 4 bases; nucleotides outside the gene matches: 7. The CDR3 sequence is CASSLDLDRAPDTQYF. The CDR3 bases are TGTGCCAGCAGCTTAGATCTGGACAGGGCCCCAGATACGCAGTATTTT.

The gene calls are TRBV5-6 and TRBJ1-1; tentative D call: TRBD1 (5 bases). This CDR3 has 15 amino acids. Germline CDR1 and CDR2: SGHDT and YYEEEE. With 0 bases removed from V and 6 bases from J, the gap between germline ends came to 15 bases. CDR3 sequence reads: CASSLVWTSSPEAFF. In nucleotides, the CDR3 is TGTGCCAGCAGCTTGGTGTGGACAAGTTCCCCTGAAGCTTTCTTT.

The chain recombines TRBV13 with TRBJ1-1; perhaps TRBD1 as D (6 bases). CDR3 length equals 15 residues. Germline assignment: CDR1 PRHDT and CDR2 FYEKMQ (reference sequence). Trimming took 4 bases from V and 2 from J, leaving 14 bases between them. DNA for the CDR3: TGTGCCAGCAGCTCCCCGTTAGGGGGAAACACTGAAGCTTTCTTT. Protein: CASSSPLGGNTEAFF.

The J gene is TRBJ2-1, the V gene TRBV6-9, with D perhaps TRBD1 (6 bases). This CDR3 has 13 residues. Trimming took 4 bases from V and 5 from J, leaving 9 bases between them. CDR1 is MNHGY, CDR2 SVAAGI, per germline. CDR3 residues: CASSSTGNNEQFF. In DNA, the CDR3 is TGTGCCAGCAGTTCGACAGGCAACAATGAGCAGTTCTTC.

A remark on this clone: One end of the junction is discordant with germline, which a read error may explain. This sequence joins TRBV11-2 and TRBJ2-1; the match to TRBD2 covers 7 bases. CDR3 length: 15 residues. CDR1 and CDR2 (germline): SGHAT, FQNNGV. The CDR3 loop reads CASSLVAGAYNGQFF. In DNA form, the CDR3 reads TGTGCCAGCAGCTTGGTTGCGGGAGCGTACAATGGGCAGTTCTTC.

The table lists this clone with a few counts. The chain uses TRBV4-1 and TRBJ1-5; D gene uncertain. The germline CDR1 and CDR2 sequences are MGHRA and YSYEKL. V lost 1 base, J lost 2 bases, and 12 bases lay in between. CDR3 length equals 16 residues. CDR3 coding DNA: TGCGCCAGCAGCCAAGCGGATCGTTGGGGCAATCAGCCCCAGCATTTT. The encoded protein is CASSQADRWGNQPQHF.

The rearrangement joins TRBV6-5 to TRBJ1-1; a possible D gene is TRBD1 (5 bases). The CDR3 has 11 residues. V lost 6 bases and J lost 8, with 10 bases in between. Germline CDR1 is MNHEY and CDR2 is SVGAGI. The CDR3 DNA reads as TGTGCCAGCAGCTCGGGGGGGGAAGCTTTCTTT. Its translation is CASSSGGEAFF.

This clone was recorded a few times. The rearrangement joins TRBV9 to TRBJ1-5; D gene unclear. Germline V CDR1 and CDR2: SGDLS, YYNGEE. The CDR3 extends over 14 amino acids. V was trimmed by 0 bases and J by 6 bases, leaving 10 bases between them. This chain's CDR3 is CASSVEGVGQPQHF. CDR3 nucleotide sequence: TGTGCCAGCAGCGTAGAAGGTGTAGGTCAGCCCCAGCATTTT.

V and J are TRBV1 and TRBJ2-7; TRBD2 is the table's D call, not checked against the DNA. TRBV1 is a listed pseudogene. The CDR3 is 16 residues long. The DNA of the CDR3 is TGCACCAGCAGCCAACTTGAGGCGGGAACGGCCTACGAGCAGTACTTC. This translates into CTSSQLEAGTAYEQYF.

A few counts support this clone. The V and J genes are TRBV18 and TRBJ1-4; possible D gene TRBD1, 5 bases. This CDR3 region has 16 residues. V dropped 3 bases and J dropped 7 bases, with 18 bases sitting between them. CDR1 and CDR2 (germline): KGHSH, LQKENI. The chain's CDR3 is CASSPTTGTMGEKLFF. CDR3 nucleotides: TGTGCCAGCTCACCGACGACCGGGACCATGGGTGAAAAACTGTTTTTT.

This clone turned up a few times. The V gene is TRBV6-4, the J gene TRBJ1-5; D is perhaps TRBD1 (6 bases). V lost 3 bases and J lost 9, with 15 bases in between. The CDR3 loop spans 14 amino acids. CDR1 is MRHNA, CDR2 SNTAGT, per germline. The CDR3 loop is CASSEDRSRAPQHF. The CDR3 DNA sequence: TGTGCCAGCAGTGAAGACAGGTCACGAGCGCCCCAGCATTTT.

The genes are TRBV27 and TRBJ2-7; 9 bases map to TRBD1. CDR1 MNHEY and CDR2 SMNVEV come from the germline V gene (reference sequence). This CDR3 is built from 16 residues. V was clipped by 2 bases and J by 2 bases; unmatched bases: 7. CDR3 DNA sequence: TGTGCCAGCAGTTTAAGGGGGGGACAGGGAACCTACGAGCAGTACTTC. This gives the protein CASSLRGGQGTYEQYF.

The rearrangement joins TRBV30 to TRBJ2-7; possibly TRBD1 for D (5 bases). Trimming stripped 2 bases from V and 5 bases from J, with 10 bases between. This CDR3 spans 12 amino acids. Germline lookup yields CDR1 GTSNPN and CDR2 SVGIG (reference sequence). Written as DNA, the CDR3 is TGTGCCTGGAGTCCTCCCAGGGACGAGCAGTACTTC. Amino acid sequence: CAWSPPRDEQYF.

The chain links TRBV7-6 to TRBJ2-7, with 10 bases aligning to TRBD1. Germline V gives CDR1 SGHVS, CDR2 FNYEAQ. The CDR3 contains 13 residues. The J segment lost 6 bases and the V segment lost 5 bases, leaving 4 bases of the junction unmatched. CDR3 sequence (DNA): TGTGCCAGCAGCCCGTGGACAGGGGGCGAGCAGTACTTC. Translation gives CASSPWTGGEQYF.

The V call is TRBV6-5, the J call TRBJ2-7; possible D gene TRBD2, 5 bases. Trimming left V 3 bases short and J 3 bases short, with 9 bases between. This CDR3 spans 13 amino acids. Germline lookup yields CDR1 MNHEY and CDR2 SVGAGI. CDR3 DNA: TGTGCCAGCAGTTATCCGGGGTTCTACGAGCAGTACTTC. Translation: CASSYPGFYEQYF.

The chain combines TRBV19 with TRBJ2-2; D possibly corresponds to TRBD2 (5 bases). V was clipped by 8 bases and J by 2 bases, with 18 bases between them. Germline CDR1 LNHDA, CDR2 SQIVND (reference sequence). The CDR3 extends over 16 amino acids. For the CDR3, the DNA is TGTGCCAGTCACGACCCCCGACGGGAAAACACCGGGGAGCTGTTTTTT. Its translation is CASHDPRRENTGELFF.

This CDR3 is CASSPRTSGSTDTQYF. CDR3 coding DNA: TGTGCCAGCAGCCCACGGACTAGCGGGAGCACAGATACGCAGTATTTT. The chain links TRBV13 to TRBJ2-3, with 11 bases matching TRBD2. Trimming cost V 5 bases and J 0 bases; bases outside gene matches: 4. The CDR3 contains 16 residues. Germline assignment: CDR1 PRHDT and CDR2 FYEKMQ (reference sequence).

The chain couples TRBV27 to TRBJ2-5; 8 positions agree with TRBD2. J lost 2 bases, V lost 3 bases, and 8 bases had no gene match. This CDR3 is built from 16 residues. In germline, CDR1 is MNHEY, CDR2 SMNVEV (reference sequence). The CDR3, as DNA: TGTGCCAGCAGTTTTCGGGTTAGCGGGACTCAAGAGACCCAGTACTTC. Amino acids: CASSFRVSGTQETQYF.

This chain links TRBV12-5 with TRBJ2-5; TRBD1 matches 7 bases. Germline values: CDR1 LGHNT, CDR2 FRNRAP. J lost 4 bases, V lost 6 bases, and 5 bases had no gene match. This CDR3 is built from 13 residues. The CDR3 DNA follows: TGTGCTAGTGGACTAGGGGGCCCAGAGACCCAGTACTTC. It yields the protein CASGLGGPETQYF.

This clone turned up a few times. The chain combines TRBV6-5 with TRBJ2-7; D remains unclear. Germline V CDR1 and CDR2: MNHEY, SVGAGI. This CDR3 contains 15 residues. The germline V and J ends were trimmed by 0 bases and 5 bases, with 14 bases remaining between them. Here the CDR3 reads CASSYSTVGIHEQYF. The DNA of the CDR3 is TGTGCCAGCAGTTACTCGACGGTGGGGATCCACGAGCAGTACTTC.

This sequence joins TRBV5-8 and TRBJ2-1; TRBD1 agrees at 8 bases. V lost 4 bases to trimming and J lost 10 bases; unmatched junction nucleotides: 7. Germline-derived CDR1 and CDR2 are SGHTS and YDEGEE. The CDR3 is made up of 13 amino acids. CDR3 DNA: TGTGCCAGCAGCGGTGGACAGGGCTGGGAGCAGTTCTTC. This translates into CASSGGQGWEQFF.

This chain links TRBV4-1 with TRBJ2-3; D is possibly TRBD1 or TRBD2 (5 bases each). The germline V gene encodes CDR1 MGHRA and CDR2 YSYEKL. V gave up 0 bases and J gave up 2 bases, with 12 bases separating them. This CDR3 spans 16 amino acids. CDR3 nucleotide sequence: TGCGCCAGCAGCCAAGACACGGGGCTAGACACAGATACGCAGTATTTT. Amino acid sequence: CASSQDTGLDTDTQYF.

This clone was observed once. The V gene is TRBV11-3, the J gene TRBJ2-1; 8 bases line up with TRBD2. CDR3 size: 14 residues. Unmatched junction bases numbered 8, after V lost 8 bases and J lost 5 bases. The V gene's germline CDR1 is SGHNT and CDR2 YENEEA. The CDR3 spells CASSPGLGDNEQFF. The CDR3 DNA reads TGTGCCAGCTCACCGGGACTAGGGGACAATGAGCAGTTCTTC.

This clone was counted only a few times. This chain joins TRBV9 and TRBJ1-5, with a possible D match to TRBD1 (5 bases). CDR3 length equals 14 residues. Between the trimmed V and J ends, which lost 3 bases and 4 bases, there was a span of 11 bases. Germline V gene lookup returns CDR1 SGDLS and CDR2 YYNGEE. The CDR3 coding sequence is TGTGCCAGCAGCGGAGACAGCGATAATCAGCCCCAGCATTTT. This gives the protein CASSGDSDNQPQHF.

This chain's CDR3 is CASSLAGQGRYNEQFF. CDR3 in DNA: TGCGCCAGCAGCTTGGCGGGACAGGGAAGGTACAATGAGCAGTTCTTC. J is TRBJ2-1 and V is TRBV5-1; TRBD1 matches 9 bases. Germline V lookup: CDR1 SGHRS, CDR2 YFSETQ. V was pared by 0 bases and J by 4 bases, with 5 bases of the junction left unmatched. This CDR3 has 16 residues.